Below are 19 T cell receptor beta chains sequenced from a single sample in a study of blood T cell repertoires in COVID-19 (TCRdb year 2020). Library prep was done by the immunoSEQ multiplex PCR assay. Drawn from immuneACCESS, this table holds only the in-frame rearrangements with V and J called that TCRdb kept. Clones are partly lost; checked studies trace under half to an unresolved V gene and leave the rest unexplained. The sample contains about 260,000 clones, approximately 87% of them found a single time. The ten largest clonotypes hold approximately 1.6% of the sample. The sample consisted of peripheral blood. The receptors were sampled from a middle-aged woman who had recovered from COVID-19.

The chain employs TRBV10-3 and TRBJ1-2, with D possibly being TRBD1 (6 bases). Trimming removed 7 bases at V and 1 base at J, with 13 bases between. CDR3 size: 14 residues. Germline V gives CDR1 ENHRY, CDR2 SYGVKD. In nucleotides, the CDR3 is TGTGCCATCACCAGGGACACTCTTAACTATGGCTACACCTTC. Its protein is CAITRDTLNYGYTF.

This chain joins TRBV10-3 and TRBJ1-5; D possibly corresponds to TRBD1 (5 bases). The CDR3 covers 13 residues. Germline CDR1 and CDR2: ENHRY and SYGVKD. Trimming pared 10 bases from V and 0 bases from J, leaving 10 bases between. The CDR3 reads CATRDSSNQPQHF. Here the CDR3 DNA reads TGTGCCACCAGAGACAGTAGCAATCAGCCCCAGCATTTT.

The rearrangement links TRBV19 to TRBJ1-2; D might be TRBD1 (6 bases). The CDR3 covers 15 residues. Germline CDR1 LNHDA, CDR2 SQIVND (reference sequence). V dropped 1 base and J dropped 4 bases, with 13 bases sitting between them. The CDR3 DNA follows: TGTGCCAGTAGTATAGGAGGGGGTTGGAGCTATGGCTACACCTTC. Its protein is CASSIGGGWSYGYTF. Using reference TRBV19 and TRBJ1-2 for the parts outside the CDR3, the full variable domain is DGGITQSPKYLFRKEGQNVTLSCEQNLNHDAMYWYRQDPGQGLRLIYYSQIVNDFQKGDIAEGYSVSREKKESFPLTVTSAQKNPTAFYLCASSIGGGWSYGYTFGSGTRLTVV.

The chain carries TRBV4-3 and TRBJ2-2, with 9 bases fitting TRBD1. J was trimmed by 3 bases and V by 1 base; bases with no gene match: 9. CDR3 length equals 18 residues. Germline lookup yields CDR1 LGHNA and CDR2 YSLEER. This CDR3 reads CASSQGGGQGRDTGELFF. The CDR3 coding sequence is TGCGCCAGCAGCCAAGGCGGCGGACAGGGGCGGGACACCGGGGAGCTGTTTTTT.

The chain couples TRBV5-1 to TRBJ1-1; 8 positions match TRBD1. The V and J ends lost 4 bases and 5 bases, in that order; junction bases with no gene match: 10. The germline V gene encodes CDR1 SGHRS and CDR2 YFSETQ. CDR3 length equals 15 residues. The chain's CDR3 is CASSPYGQGGTEAFF. As DNA, the CDR3 is TGCGCCAGCAGCCCATACGGACAGGGAGGAACTGAAGCTTTCTTT.

This clone has only one observation. This chain links TRBV11-3 with TRBJ1-1; 9 bases line up with TRBD1. With 5 bases clipped from V and 0 bases from J, the junction kept 4 bases outside the gene matches. CDR1 and CDR2 from the germline V gene are SGHNT and YENEEA. CDR3 size: 15 residues. The CDR3 protein is CASSPGQGMNTEAFF. The CDR3 DNA reads as TGTGCCAGCAGCCCGGGACAGGGAATGAACACTGAAGCTTTCTTT.

The chain joins TRBV29-1 to TRBJ2-7, with 10 positions matching TRBD1. V lost 1 base and J lost 3; bases outside the gene matches: 6. Germline CDR1 SQVTM, CDR2 ANQGSEA. The CDR3 extends over 15 amino acids. The CDR3 DNA is TGCAGCGTTGAAGTCTTCCGGGACAGGGGCTACGAGCAGTACTTC. Its translation is CSVEVFRDRGYEQYF.

This sequence joins TRBV5-6 and TRBJ1-1; D gene unclear. Germline CDR1 SGHDT, CDR2 YYEEEE. V was cut by 2 bases and J by 3 bases, with 11 bases left in between. The length of the CDR3 is 14 residues. CDR3 sequence reads: CASSFPGDHTEAFF. The CDR3 bases are TGTGCCAGCAGCTTTCCGGGAGATCACACTGAAGCTTTCTTT.

The rearrangement links TRBV2 to TRBJ2-3, with D perhaps TRBD1 (5 bases). Per the germline V gene, CDR1 is SNHLY and CDR2 is FYNNEI. The CDR3 is 14 residues long. V was pared by 6 bases and J by 2 bases, with 12 bases between. In DNA, the CDR3 is TGTGCCAGCAGAATGGGCAGGGACACAGATACGCAGTATTTT. Amino acid sequence: CASRMGRDTDTQYF.

The CDR3 DNA reads TGCAGCGTCGCAACTAGCGGGGGGGGCGGGGATACGCAGTATTTT. This translates into CSVATSGGGGDTQYF. V is TRBV29-1 and J is TRBJ2-3; TRBD2 aligns across 13 bases. Germline CDR1 SQVTM, CDR2 ANQGSEA. The CDR3 is 15 amino acids. With V trimmed by 6 bases and J by 6 bases, 9 bases remained unmatched.

A single count supports this clone. This chain uses TRBV9 with TRBJ2-7; perhaps TRBD2 as D (5 bases). This CDR3 has 15 residues. Trimming shortened V by 0 bases and J by 8 bases, and 18 bases separated the two germline ends. Germline lookup yields CDR1 SGDLS and CDR2 YYNGEE. CDR3 loop: CASSVETTPRVQQYF. CDR3 DNA: TGTGCCAGCAGCGTAGAGACTACCCCCAGAGTACAGCAGTACTTC.

V usage is TRBV9 and J usage is TRBJ1-1; 7 bases fit TRBD1. The CDR3 runs 21 residues. V shed 2 bases and J 1 base; nucleotides not matched to a gene: 23. The germline gives CDR1 SGDLS, CDR2 YYNGEE. The CDR3 protein is CASSVRGGWQGERVGNTEAFF. The CDR3, as DNA: TGTGCCAGCAGCGTGAGGGGAGGTTGGCAGGGGGAAAGAGTGGGGAACACTGAAGCTTTCTTT.

The chain carries TRBV6-2 or TRBV6-3 and TRBJ1-5, with 9 positions matching TRBD1. J lost 6 bases, V lost 0 bases, and 3 bases had no gene match. The V gene's germline CDR1 is MNHEY and CDR2 SVGEGT. This CDR3 spans 15 amino acids. The CDR3 bases are TGTGCCAGCAGTTACTCACAGGGGGCAAGTCAGCCCCAGCATTTT. This codes for CASSYSQGASQPQHF.

This chain connects TRBV5-4 to TRBJ2-5, with 7 nucleotides matching TRBD2. The germline CDR1 and CDR2 sequences are SGHNT and YYREEE (reference sequence). V lost 4 bases, J lost 5 bases, and 11 bases stayed unmatched. The CDR3 is made up of 15 amino acids. The DNA of the CDR3 is TGTGCCAGCAGCCCTAAAGCAGCGGGGAGGGAGACCCAGTACTTC. Encoded protein: CASSPKAAGRETQYF.

V gene TRBV19 combines with J gene TRBJ1-2; D ambiguous. The CDR3 sequence is 14 residues long. Germline CDR1 and CDR2: LNHDA and SQIVND (reference sequence). The V end was cut by 1 base, the J end by 0 bases, with 6 bases between. CDR3 DNA: TGTGCCAGTAGTATAGGTGGCACTAACTATGGCTACACCTTC. Protein product: CASSIGGTNYGYTF.

This chain connects TRBV3-1 (or the pseudogene TRBV3-2) to TRBJ1-2; D unresolved. The ends were cut back, 0 bases at V and 4 bases at J, with 15 bases in the middle. Per the germline V gene, CDR1 is LGHDT and CDR2 is YNNKEL (reference sequence). The CDR3 totals 16 residues. The CDR3 DNA reads TGTGCCAGCAGCCAAGATCGCCGAGTCGTTGGCTATGGCTACACCTTC. Amino acid sequence: CASSQDRRVVGYGYTF.

V gene TRBV18 combines with J gene TRBJ2-7; 7 bases are shared with TRBD1. V shed 0 bases, J shed 2 bases, and the junction held 4 bases outside the gene matches. This CDR3 spans 15 amino acids. Germline V CDR1 and CDR2: KGHSH, LQKENI. The CDR3 here is CASSPPSGQAYEQYF. The CDR3 coding sequence is TGTGCCAGCTCACCACCTTCCGGACAGGCCTACGAGCAGTACTTC.

The chain joins TRBV5-1 to TRBJ2-1; 12 nucleotides line up with TRBD2. V dropped 4 bases and J dropped 5; count of bases not matched to a gene: 4. The CDR3 is made up of 15 amino acids. Germline V gene sequence: CDR1 SGHRS, CDR2 YFSETQ. The chain's CDR3 is CASSILAGGHNEQFF. The CDR3 nucleotides are TGCGCCAGCAGCATCCTAGCGGGGGGGCACAATGAGCAGTTCTTC.

CDR3 DNA sequence: TGTGCCAGCAGTTTAATTAGCGGCACCGGGGAGCTGTTTTTT. It yields the protein CASSLISGTGELFF. The chain couples TRBV27 to TRBJ2-2, with D maybe TRBD2 (6 bases). Trimming removed 2 bases at V and 4 bases at J, with 8 bases between. CDR1 is MNHEY and CDR2 is SMNVEV in the germline V gene (reference sequence). The CDR3 extends over 14 amino acids.